This T cell receptor beta chain was sequenced in a study of cytomegalovirus exposure and HLA in healthy donors. General observations from the study: According to a later analysis, donors in an Asian-associated ancestry cluster reportedly had fewer N-insertions than the roughly 630-donor mean. Later, an analysis showed that TCR beta chains associated with HLA were more clonally expanded than others that were equally common.

The PCR had 60 Vbeta and 13 Jbeta primers. The method was immunoSEQ multiplex PCR; TCRdb's version includes in-frame clones alone and lacks a portion of them. The data contain about 160,000 clones, approximately 78% of them singletons. On this clone itself: Its antigen is unknown.

The sequencing input was PBMCs. The source is a male donor in good health and CMV-seronegative.

The CDR3 DNA is TGCGCCAGCAGCACGGGGTTCCTGGGGACAGATACGCAGTATTTT. This sequence encodes CASSTGFLGTDTQYF. The V gene is TRBV5-1, the J gene TRBJ2-3; D possibly corresponds to TRBD2 (5 bases). V lost 4 bases to trimming and J lost 3 bases, with 15 bases between them. CDR1 is SGHRS, CDR2 YFSETQ, per germline. This CDR3 region has 15 residues.